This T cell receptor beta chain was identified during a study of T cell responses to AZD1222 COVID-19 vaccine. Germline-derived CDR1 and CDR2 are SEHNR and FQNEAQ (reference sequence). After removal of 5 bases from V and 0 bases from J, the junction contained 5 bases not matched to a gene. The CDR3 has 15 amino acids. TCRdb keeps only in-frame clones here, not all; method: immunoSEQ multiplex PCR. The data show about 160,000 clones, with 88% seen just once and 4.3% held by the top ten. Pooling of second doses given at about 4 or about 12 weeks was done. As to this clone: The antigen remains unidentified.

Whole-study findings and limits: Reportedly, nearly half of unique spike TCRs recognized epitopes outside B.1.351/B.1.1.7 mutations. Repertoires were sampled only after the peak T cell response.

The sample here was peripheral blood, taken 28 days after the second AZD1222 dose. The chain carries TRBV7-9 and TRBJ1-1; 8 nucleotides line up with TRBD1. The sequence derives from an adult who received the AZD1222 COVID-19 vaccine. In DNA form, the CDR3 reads TGTGCCAGCAGCCGGGGGACAGGAATGAACACTGAAGCTTTCTTT. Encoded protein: CASSRGTGMNTEAFF.